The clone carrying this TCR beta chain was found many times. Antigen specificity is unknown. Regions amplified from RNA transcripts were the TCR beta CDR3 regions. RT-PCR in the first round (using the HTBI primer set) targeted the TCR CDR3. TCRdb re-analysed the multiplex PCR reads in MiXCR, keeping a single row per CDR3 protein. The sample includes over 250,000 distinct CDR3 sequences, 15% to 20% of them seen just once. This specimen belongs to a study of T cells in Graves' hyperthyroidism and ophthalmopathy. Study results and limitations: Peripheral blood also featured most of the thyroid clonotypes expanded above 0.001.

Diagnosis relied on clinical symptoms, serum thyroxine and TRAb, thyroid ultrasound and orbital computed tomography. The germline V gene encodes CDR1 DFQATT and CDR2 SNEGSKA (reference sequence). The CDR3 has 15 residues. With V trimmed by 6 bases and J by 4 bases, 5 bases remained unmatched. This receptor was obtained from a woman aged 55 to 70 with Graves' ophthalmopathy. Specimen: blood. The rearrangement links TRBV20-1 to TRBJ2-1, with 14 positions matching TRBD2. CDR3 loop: CSARGLAGVYNEQFF. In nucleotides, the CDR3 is TGCAGTGCACGGGGACTAGCGGGGGTTTACAATGAGCAGTTCTTC.